Below, 17 T cell receptor beta chains from the same sample are listed, as sequenced in a study of cytomegalovirus exposure and HLA in healthy donors. Vbeta (60) and Jbeta (13) primers were used in the PCR. Sequencing was performed with immunoSEQ multiplex PCR; in TCRdb, only in-frame clones are kept and a portion is missing. Of about 130,000 clones listed, 65% to 85% are singletons. The sample taken for sequencing was PBMCs. These receptors originate from a boy under 18 in good health and CMV-seronegative.

The chain recombines TRBV29-1 with TRBJ2-7; 9 bases fit TRBD2. CDR1 is SQVTM and CDR2 is ANQGSEA in the germline V gene. The trim removed 3 bases at V and 0 bases at J, leaving 6 bases unmatched. The CDR3 is 15 amino acids. The CDR3 region is CSVEREGPSSYEQYF. The CDR3 DNA reads as TGCAGCGTTGAGCGGGAGGGCCCCAGCTCCTACGAGCAGTACTTC.

The J gene is TRBJ1-5, the V gene TRBV7-2, with a tentative D call TRBD1 (5 bases). This CDR3 spans 17 amino acids. Trimming pared 1 base from V and 1 base from J, leaving 14 bases between. Germline values: CDR1 SGHTA, CDR2 FQGNSA. The chain's CDR3 is CASSLGHRTISNQPQHF. The CDR3 coding sequence is TGTGCCAGCAGCTTAGGGCACAGGACTATAAGCAATCAGCCCCAGCATTTT.

This chain connects TRBV9 to TRBJ2-3; no firm D call. Germline lookup yields CDR1 SGDLS and CDR2 YYNGEE. This CDR3 is 11 amino acids long. The germline V and J ends were trimmed by 3 bases and 5 bases, with 4 bases remaining between them. This chain's CDR3 is CASSALDTQYF. For the CDR3, the DNA is TGTGCCAGCAGCGCTCTAGATACGCAGTATTTT.

As to this clone: Additional DNA sequences in this sample encode the identical CDR3. This chain connects TRBV5-1 to TRBJ2-1, with 12 nucleotides matching TRBD2. Germline-derived CDR1 and CDR2 are SGHRS and YFSETQ. Trimming cost V 4 bases and J 4 bases; bases outside gene matches: 3. The CDR3 covers 15 residues. CDR3 DNA sequence: TGCGCCAGCAGCCCGGGGACTAGCGGGTACAATGAGCAGTTCTTC. Encoded protein: CASSPGTSGYNEQFF. The whole variable domain, filled in from reference TRBV5-1 and TRBJ2-1, reads KAGVTQTPRYLIKTRGQQVTLSCSPISGHRSVSWYQQTPGQGLQFLFEYFSETQRNKGNFPGRFSGRQFSNSRSEMNVSTLELGDSALYLCASSPGTSGYNEQFFGPGTRLTVL.

The chain carries TRBV9 and TRBJ1-5, with TRBD1 matching 9 bases. Germline V gene data show CDR1 as SGDLS and CDR2 as YYNGEE. Trimming removed 3 bases from V and 6 bases from J; junction bases left unmatched: 10. There are 16 residues in the CDR3. Written as DNA, the CDR3 is TGTGCCAGCAGCGCGAACGACAGGGGGGCTGGTCAGCCCCAGCATTTT. Its translation is CASSANDRGAGQPQHF. Supplemented by reference TRBV9 and TRBJ1-5, the full variable domain reads DSGVTQTPKHLITATGQRVTLRCSPRSGDLSVYWYQQSLDQGLQFLIQYYNGEERAKGNILERFSAQQFPDLHSELNLSSLELGDSALYFCASSANDRGAGQPQHFGDGTRLSIL.

This clone was picked up one time. The chain is built from TRBV7-9 and TRBJ1-3; D not certain. Germline assignment: CDR1 SEHNR and CDR2 FQNEAQ (reference sequence). The CDR3 totals 15 residues. V shed 1 base and J shed 0 bases, with 7 bases lying between them. This chain's CDR3 is CASSLVSNSGNTIYF. DNA of the CDR3: TGTGCCAGCAGCTTAGTTTCCAACTCTGGAAACACCATATATTTT.

The chain carries TRBV2 and TRBJ1-2; TRBD1 matches at 7 bases. After removal of 4 bases from V and 7 bases from J, the junction contained 9 bases not matched to a gene. The length of the CDR3 is 14 residues. Germline CDR1 is SNHLY and CDR2 is FYNNEI. The CDR3 spells CASSGETGPVGYTF. The DNA of the CDR3 is TGTGCCAGCAGTGGCGAGACAGGGCCGGTTGGCTACACCTTC. Drawing the rest from reference TRBV2 and TRBJ1-2, the complete variable domain is EPEVTQTPSHQVTQMGQEVILRCVPISNHLYFYWYRQILGQKVEFLVSFYNNEISEKSEIFDDQFSVERPDGSNFTLKIRSTKLEDSAMYFCASSGETGPVGYTFGSGTRLTVV.

The chain carries TRBV6-1 and TRBJ1-2; the D gene is possibly TRBD1 (6 bases). V lost 6 bases and J lost 10, with 15 bases in between. The CDR3 loop spans 12 amino acids. Germline V CDR1 and CDR2: MNHNS, SASEGT. CDR3 amino acids: CASSQLTGYYTF. The CDR3 bases are TGTGCCAGCAGCCAACTGACAGGTTACTACACCTTC.

The chain uses TRBV29-1 and TRBJ2-7; D perhaps matches TRBD1 (6 bases). Germline V CDR1 and CDR2: SQVTM, ANQGSEA. The V gene lost 4 bases and the J gene lost 2 bases, with 9 bases spanning the gap. The CDR3 contains 12 residues. DNA for the CDR3: TGCAGCGTTGGTCGGGACACCTACGAGCAGTACTTC. This codes for CSVGRDTYEQYF.

V gene TRBV19 combines with J gene TRBJ1-5, with D perhaps matching TRBD1 (6 bases). Germline V CDR1 and CDR2: LNHDA, SQIVND (reference sequence). CDR3 length equals 15 residues. V lost 7 bases and J lost 5, with 18 bases in between. The CDR3 protein is CASMHMGAADQPQHF. CDR3 nucleotide sequence: TGTGCCAGTATGCATATGGGGGCAGCCGATCAGCCCCAGCATTTT.

This clone occurred a few times. This sequence joins TRBV6-4 and TRBJ2-2; 7 bases line up with TRBD1. CDR1 MRHNA and CDR2 SNTAGT come from the germline V gene. Trimming cost V 0 bases and J 4 bases; bases outside gene matches: 2. This CDR3 is 15 amino acids long. The CDR3 nucleotides are TGTGCCAGCAGTGACTCCTGGGACAGCACCGGGGAGCTGTTTTTT. Its translation is CASSDSWDSTGELFF.

This clone came up a few times. The chain is built from TRBV6-1 and TRBJ2-2, with D maybe TRBD2 (6 bases). CDR3 length: 14 amino acids. CDR1 is MNHNS, CDR2 SASEGT, per germline. Trimming left V 6 bases short and J 7 bases short, with 15 bases between. The CDR3 loop reads CASSQAAEGGELFF. The CDR3 DNA follows: TGTGCCAGCAGCCAGGCGGCGGAGGGCGGGGAGCTGTTTTTT.

The chain links TRBV30 to TRBJ2-7, with TRBD2 matching 7 bases. CDR3 size: 13 residues. With V trimmed by 0 bases and J by 6 bases, 5 bases remained unmatched. Germline CDR1 is GTSNPN and CDR2 is SVGIG (reference sequence). For the CDR3, the DNA is TGTGCCTGGAGTGTAGCGACGGGGGGCGAGCAGTACTTC. This gives the protein CAWSVATGGEQYF. Looking up the rest from reference TRBV30 and TRBJ2-7 gives the full variable domain: SQTIHQWPATLVQPVGSPLSLECTVEGTSNPNLYWYRQAAGRGLQLLFYSVGIGQISSEVPQNLSASRPQDRQFILSSKKLLLSDSGFYLCAWSVATGGEQYFGPGTRLTVT.

This chain connects TRBV6-5 to TRBJ2-2; 11 bases line up with TRBD2. V dropped 0 bases and J dropped 6; count of bases not matched to a gene: 3. The germline V gene encodes CDR1 MNHEY and CDR2 SVGAGI. This CDR3 spans 16 amino acids. The CDR3 nucleotides read TGTGCCAGCAGTTACTCAACTAGCGGGAGTGCCGGGGAGCTGTTTTTT. Translating gives CASSYSTSGSAGELFF.

The V call is TRBV5-1, the J call TRBJ2-5; 7 bases line up with TRBD2. The CDR3 sequence is 14 residues long. CDR1 is SGHRS and CDR2 is YFSETQ in the germline V gene. J gave up 3 bases and V 1 base, and 3 bases lay outside the gene matches. Here the CDR3 reads CASSLNLAEETQYF. The CDR3 nucleotides are TGCGCCAGCAGCTTGAATCTAGCGGAAGAGACCCAGTACTTC.

The chain combines TRBV27 with TRBJ1-5; unclear D gene. V dropped 6 bases and J dropped 3 bases, with 15 bases sitting between them. This CDR3 region has 15 residues. Germline CDR1 is MNHEY and CDR2 is SMNVEV (reference sequence). CDR3 bases: TGTGCCAGCAGCCACTCCCGGGAGGTCAATCAGCCCCAGCATTTT. Encoded protein: CASSHSREVNQPQHF.

This chain links TRBV12-5 with TRBJ1-2; no clear D. CDR3 length equals 14 residues. V was clipped by 4 bases and J by 1 base, with 10 bases between them. CDR1 is LGHNT, CDR2 FRNRAP, per germline. The CDR3 DNA reads as TGTGCTAGTGGTTGGAGAGGGTATAACTATGGCTACACCTTC. Amino acids: CASGWRGYNYGYTF. Full variable domain (missing parts from reference TRBV12-5 and TRBJ1-2): DARVTQTPRHKVTEMGQEVTMRCQPILGHNTVFWYRQTMMQGLELLAYFRNRAPLDDSGMPKDRFSAEMPDATLATLKIQPSEPRDSAVYFCASGWRGYNYGYTFGSGTRLTVV.